A single sample gave rise to the 17 T cell receptor beta chains below, sequenced in a study of blood T cell repertoires in COVID-19. The method was immunoSEQ multiplex PCR; TCRdb's version includes in-frame clones alone and lacks a portion of them. The top ten hold 4.3% of the sample, which has around 130,000 clones, around 85% seen once. Sequenced: peripheral blood. These receptors originate from a human donor in a cohort sampled during active COVID-19.

The gene calls are TRBV30 and TRBJ1-2, with D tentatively TRBD1 (5 bases). There are 17 residues in the CDR3. Germline-derived CDR1 and CDR2 are GTSNPN and SVGIG (reference sequence). Trimming removed 3 bases from V and 4 bases from J, with 24 bases in between. The CDR3 DNA reads TGTGCCTGGAGCCCCCCCACCCAGGGCTTAAATTTCTATGGCTACACCTTC. This sequence encodes CAWSPPTQGLNFYGYTF.

The rearrangement joins TRBV5-1 to TRBJ2-5; 7 nucleotides match TRBD2. This CDR3 has 14 residues. CDR1 and CDR2 (germline): SGHRS, YFSETQ. Trimming removed 4 bases from V and 4 bases from J; junction bases left unmatched: 7. CDR3 sequence reads: CASSTIAGGETQYF. CDR3 bases: TGCGCCAGCAGCACCATAGCGGGTGGAGAGACCCAGTACTTC.

The chain joins TRBV29-1 to TRBJ1-2; D gene unclear. With 2 bases removed from V and 0 bases from J, the gap between germline ends came to 13 bases. The CDR3 length is 15 residues. CDR1 is SQVTM, CDR2 ANQGSEA, per germline. As DNA, the CDR3 is TGCAGCGTTGAAATCCCGACACCTACTAACTATGGCTACACCTTC. Translating it yields CSVEIPTPTNYGYTF.

This clone was seen more than once but under ten times. The genes are TRBV18 and TRBJ1-5; D may be TRBD1 (5 bases). With 2 bases removed from V and 5 bases from J, the gap between germline ends came to 13 bases. Per germline, CDR1 KGHSH and CDR2 LQKENI. The CDR3 spans 15 residues. CDR3 loop: CASSPFAGRDQPQHF. The CDR3 DNA reads TGTGCCAGCTCACCATTCGCAGGGAGGGATCAGCCCCAGCATTTT.

The gene calls are TRBV7-2 and TRBJ1-1, with a tentative D call TRBD1 (6 bases). This CDR3 is built from 17 residues. Deletions cut 1 base from V and 1 base from J, with 16 bases between. Germline V gene data show CDR1 as SGHTA and CDR2 as FQGNSA. The CDR3 DNA is TGTGCCAGCAGCTTAGTTCCCCAGGGGAACCAGAACACTGAAGCTTTCTTT. Encoded protein: CASSLVPQGNQNTEAFF.

This clone was counted only a few times. CDR3 in amino acids: CASTPRGGNGYTF. The CDR3 DNA reads as TGTGCCAGCACCCCCCGGGGTGGGAATGGCTACACCTTC. The chain employs TRBV6-2 or TRBV6-3 and TRBJ1-2, with unresolved D. Germline loops: CDR1 MNHEY, CDR2 SVGEGT. This CDR3 spans 13 amino acids. The V end lost 7 bases, the J end lost 6 bases, and 15 bases lay between the germline ends.

A few counts support this clone. The CDR3 protein is CASSPRRQGGTEQFF. The CDR3, as DNA: TGTGCCAGTAGTCCCAGGAGACAGGGAGGTACTGAGCAGTTCTTC. The V call is TRBV19, the J call TRBJ2-1, with D tentatively TRBD1 (7 bases). The CDR3 has 15 residues. Trimming shortened V by 5 bases and J by 9 bases, and 20 bases separated the two germline ends. In germline, CDR1 is LNHDA, CDR2 SQIVND (reference sequence). Drawing the rest from reference TRBV19 and TRBJ2-1, the complete variable domain is DGGITQSPKYLFRKEGQNVTLSCEQNLNHDAMYWYRQDPGQGLRLIYYSQIVNDFQKGDIAEGYSVSREKKESFPLTVTSAQKNPTAFYLCASSPRRQGGTEQFFGPGTRLTVL.

The genes are TRBV3-1 (or the pseudogene TRBV3-2) and TRBJ1-1, with D tentatively TRBD1 (5 bases). Germline CDR1 and CDR2: LGHDT and YNNKEL (reference sequence). Trimming removed 2 bases from V and 4 bases from J, with 11 bases in between. This CDR3 is built from 14 residues. The chain's CDR3 is CASSQSGGGTEAFF. As DNA, the CDR3 is TGTGCCAGCAGCCAATCCGGGGGGGGCACTGAAGCTTTCTTT.

This sequence joins TRBV29-1 and TRBJ1-1; D gene ambiguous. CDR3 size: 14 residues. V lost 3 bases, J lost 2 bases, and 13 bases lay in between. Germline V gives CDR1 SQVTM, CDR2 ANQGSEA. CDR3 nucleotides: TGCAGCGTTGAGGAGGGATGGGGAAACACTGAAGCTTTCTTT. Translated, it gives CSVEEGWGNTEAFF.

The sample holds one count of this clone. This sequence joins TRBV3-1 (or the pseudogene TRBV3-2) and TRBJ2-4; 9 nucleotides align to TRBD2. The germline gives CDR1 LGHDT, CDR2 YNNKEL (reference sequence). The CDR3 is made up of 16 amino acids. V shed 4 bases and J 2 bases; nucleotides not matched to a gene: 6. This chain's CDR3 is CASSRVAGVSKNIQYF. The CDR3, as DNA: TGTGCCAGCAGCCGGGTAGCGGGGGTGTCCAAAAACATTCAGTACTTC.

The V and J genes are TRBV5-1 and TRBJ2-1; TRBD1 matches 7 bases. CDR3 length: 18 amino acids. Germline CDR1 and CDR2: SGHRS and YFSETQ. V lost 4 bases and J lost 0; bases outside the gene matches: 13. The DNA of the CDR3 is TGCGCCAGCAGCCTATACTCTATGGGACAGTACTCCTACAATGAGCAGTTCTTC. This codes for CASSLYSMGQYSYNEQFF. Full variable domain (remainder filled in from reference TRBV5-1 and TRBJ2-1): KAGVTQTPRYLIKTRGQQVTLSCSPISGHRSVSWYQQTPGQGLQFLFEYFSETQRNKGNFPGRFSGRQFSNSRSEMNVSTLELGDSALYLCASSLYSMGQYSYNEQFFGPGTRLTVL.

The chain is built from TRBV18 and TRBJ2-5, with 9 positions matching TRBD1. The length of the CDR3 is 15 residues. Germline V gene lookup returns CDR1 KGHSH and CDR2 LQKENI. The V gene end was trimmed by 5 bases and the J gene end by 1 base; junction bases not matched to a gene: 5. The CDR3 region is CASSTGDRVQETQYF. The CDR3 DNA sequence: TGTGCCAGCTCAACCGGGGACAGGGTCCAAGAGACCCAGTACTTC.

This clone appeared once. The rearrangement joins TRBV19 to TRBJ2-3, with a possible D match to TRBD1 (7 bases). CDR1 LNHDA and CDR2 SQIVND come from the germline V gene (reference sequence). CDR3 length: 15 amino acids. Trimming removed 3 bases at V and 6 bases at J, with 16 bases between. CDR3 sequence: CASSMDRRGGDTQYF. The CDR3 DNA sequence: TGTGCCAGTAGTATGGACAGGAGAGGAGGGGATACGCAGTATTTT.

The rearrangement links TRBV11-2 to TRBJ2-1; a weak D match, TRBD2 (5 bases). From germline, CDR1 is SGHAT and CDR2 FQNNGV. Trimming removed 1 base at V and 8 bases at J, with 18 bases between. There are 16 residues in the CDR3. The CDR3 spells CASSLGVVTTGDEQFF. CDR3 sequence (DNA): TGTGCCAGCAGCTTAGGGGTAGTGACCACCGGGGATGAGCAGTTCTTC.

This rearrangement joins TRBV23-1 to TRBJ1-6, with D possibly TRBD1 on 6 matching bases. TRBV23-1 is an ORF, and what it does is uncertain. The CDR3 length is 15 residues. V lost 2 bases and J lost 6, with 11 bases in between. The CDR3 protein is CASSQALGANSPLHF. The CDR3 DNA follows: TGCGCCAGCAGTCAAGCTCTGGGGGCTAATTCACCCCTCCACTTT.

The chain has TRBV3-1 (or the pseudogene TRBV3-2) and TRBJ2-1, with TRBD2 matching over 10 bases. There are 17 residues in the CDR3. Germline loops: CDR1 LGHDT, CDR2 YNNKEL (reference sequence). Germline trimming cut 4 bases from V and 9 bases from J; bases unmatched to any gene: 15. The CDR3 reads CASSPTWAQRGGLEQFF. CDR3 DNA: TGTGCCAGCAGCCCCACCTGGGCTCAGCGGGGGGGCCTTGAGCAGTTCTTC.

This chain uses TRBV5-1 with TRBJ1-2; maybe TRBD1 (5 bases). V was shortened by 2 bases and J by 5 bases, with 13 bases between the two germline ends. Germline V gene lookup returns CDR1 SGHRS and CDR2 YFSETQ. The CDR3 consists of 14 residues. The CDR3 loop reads CASSFQGLAYGYTF. CDR3 nucleotide sequence: TGCGCCAGCAGCTTTCAGGGACTGGCTTATGGCTACACCTTC.